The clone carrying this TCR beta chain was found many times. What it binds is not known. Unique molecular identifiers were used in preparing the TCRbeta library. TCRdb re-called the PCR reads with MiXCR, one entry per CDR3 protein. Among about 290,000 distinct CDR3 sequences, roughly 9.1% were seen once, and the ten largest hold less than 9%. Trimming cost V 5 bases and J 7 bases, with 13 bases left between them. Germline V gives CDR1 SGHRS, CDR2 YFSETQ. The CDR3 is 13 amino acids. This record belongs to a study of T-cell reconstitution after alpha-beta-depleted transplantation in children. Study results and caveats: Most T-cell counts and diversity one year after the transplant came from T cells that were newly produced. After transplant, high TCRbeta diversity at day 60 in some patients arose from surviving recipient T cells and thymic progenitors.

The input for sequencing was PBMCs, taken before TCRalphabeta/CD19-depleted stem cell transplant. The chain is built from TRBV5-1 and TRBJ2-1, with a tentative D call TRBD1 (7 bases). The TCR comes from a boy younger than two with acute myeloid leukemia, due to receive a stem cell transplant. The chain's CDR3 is CASRGRGRNEQFF. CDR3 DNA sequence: TGCGCCAGCAGGGGCAGGGGGAGGAATGAGCAGTTCTTC.